This section outlines one T cell receptor (beta chain) sequence together with its context. Its antigen is unknown. Data came from immunoSEQ multiplex PCR; TCRdb stores just in-frame clones and leaves some out. Of approximately 180,000 clones in the sample, approximately 90% were seen once. This CDR3 is 15 amino acids long. Trimming pared 5 bases from V and 4 bases from J, leaving 16 bases between. Germline V lookup: CDR1 MNHEY, CDR2 SMNVEV (reference sequence). This specimen belongs to a study of T cell responses to AZD1222 COVID-19 vaccine. Study context: Second-dose timings of about 4 or about 12 weeks were pooled. Study-level points and caveats: Most donors were white British and more were female, and clonal diversity was possibly underestimated. Across spike, vaccine-associated CD4 TCRs were found, dominant at 160-218 and 743-854.

The sample here was peripheral blood, taken on day 0 of AZD1222 vaccination. The chain couples TRBV27 to TRBJ2-3; D gene ambiguous. The TCR was taken from an adult in good health. The CDR3 nucleotides are TGTGCCAGCAGTCCCCAACCCACTCGTGCAGATACGCAGTATTTT. Protein: CASSPQPTRADTQYF.